This T cell receptor (beta chain) stems from a study of OX40 agonist ivuxolimab in advanced cancers. CDR1 and CDR2 from the germline V gene are SGHTA and FQGNSA. The CDR3 is 15 amino acids. Trimming took 1 base from V and 5 from J, leaving 11 bases between them. Sequenced by immunoSEQ multiplex PCR; TCRdb stores in-frame clones only, minus some. The repertoire includes tens of thousands of clones, approximately 90% of them detected once, and less than 2.5% sits in the top ten. Sequences were derived from CD4+ or CD8+ T cells sorted from blood, sampled in a trial of the OX40 agonist ivuxolimab. This clonotype was obtained from an adult with an advanced solid tumor such as melanoma, head and neck, liver or kidney cancer. The chain couples TRBV7-2 to TRBJ1-4; D unresolved. This CDR3 is CASSLGVGENEKLFF. CDR3 bases: TGTGCCAGCAGCTTAGGGGTCGGAGAAAATGAAAAACTGTTTTTT.